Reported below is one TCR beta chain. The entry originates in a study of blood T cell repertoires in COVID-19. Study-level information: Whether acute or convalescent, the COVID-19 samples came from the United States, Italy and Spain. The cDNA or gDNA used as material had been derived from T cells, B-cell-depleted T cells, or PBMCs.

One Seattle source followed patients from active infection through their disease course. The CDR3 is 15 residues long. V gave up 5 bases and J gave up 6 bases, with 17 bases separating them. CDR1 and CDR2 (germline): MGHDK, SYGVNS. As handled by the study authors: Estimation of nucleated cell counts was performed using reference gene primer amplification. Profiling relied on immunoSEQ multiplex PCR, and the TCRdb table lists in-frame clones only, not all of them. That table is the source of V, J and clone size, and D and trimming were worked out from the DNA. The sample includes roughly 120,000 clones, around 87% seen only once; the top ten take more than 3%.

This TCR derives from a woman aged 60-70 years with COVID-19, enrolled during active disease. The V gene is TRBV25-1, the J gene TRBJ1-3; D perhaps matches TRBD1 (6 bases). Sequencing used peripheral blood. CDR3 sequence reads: CASSRLTGTLNTIYF. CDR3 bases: TGTGCCAGCAGTCGCCTAACCGGGACACTAAACACCATATATTTT.